This is a list of T cell receptor beta chains from one sample in a study of cytomegalovirus exposure and HLA in healthy donors. The table came from immunoSEQ multiplex PCR; TCRdb's copy has only in-frame clones and leaves some out. Of 150,000 to 200,000 clones in the sample, roughly 80% are singletons; the top ten hold around 2%. Sequencing was carried out using PBMCs. These receptors were collected from a human donor in good health. The CDR3 runs from the conserved cysteine through the conserved F or W. The D gene is left open where the match is weak. Where a row states a size, it is once, few, many or the class of an expanded clone; other rows omit it.

V gene: TRBV7-2
D gene: NA
clone size: NA
J gene: TRBJ2-1
CDR3 DNA: TGTGCCAGCAGCTTGTCCGGCAATGAGCAGTTCTTC
CDR3 protein: CASSLSGNEQFF

V gene: TRBV2
D gene: NA
clone size: once
J gene: TRBJ1-6
CDR3 DNA: TGTGCCAGCAGTGAACGGGGCTCCTATAATTCACCCCTCCACTTT
CDR3 protein: CASSERGSYNSPLHF

V gene: TRBV5-4
D gene: TRBD2
clone size: NA
J gene: TRBJ2-5
CDR3 DNA: TGTGCCAGCAGCCCCAGGACTAGCGGGGACCAAGAGACCCAGTACTTC
CDR3 protein: CASSPRTSGDQETQYF

V gene: TRBV14
D gene: TRBD2
clone size: NA
J gene: TRBJ2-1
CDR3 DNA: TGTGCCAGCAGCCAAGAGGCTAGCGGGGGGTTCACCTACAATGAGCAGTTCTTC
CDR3 protein: CASSQEASGGFTYNEQFF

V gene: TRBV7-6
D gene: TRBD1
clone size: NA
J gene: TRBJ2-3
CDR3 DNA: TGTGCCAGCAGCTTCAATGATCGGGGGACAGGGTGGACAGATACGCAGTATTTT
CDR3 protein: CASSFNDRGTGWTDTQYF

V gene: TRBV19
D gene: NA
clone size: NA
J gene: TRBJ1-2
CDR3 DNA: TGTGCCAGTAGTACAGGGTTCTCTAACTATGGCTACACCTTC
CDR3 protein: CASSTGFSNYGYTF

V gene: TRBV9
D gene: TRBD2
clone size: NA
J gene: TRBJ2-3
CDR3 DNA: TGTGCCAGCAGCGCCCGGGGGGACACAGATACGCAGTATTTT
CDR3 protein: CASSARGDTDTQYF

V gene: TRBV9
D gene: TRBD1
clone size: NA
J gene: TRBJ2-2
CDR3 DNA: TGTGCCAGCAGCGGGCCAGCTGGGACAGGGAGTCCCGGGGAGCTGTTTTTT
CDR3 protein: CASSGPAGTGSPGELFF

V gene: TRBV27
D gene: NA
clone size: few
J gene: TRBJ2-5
CDR3 DNA: TGTGCCAGCAGTTTATCGTGGGGGGTGGGAGAGACCCAGTACTTC
CDR3 protein: CASSLSWGVGETQYF

V gene: TRBV29-1
D gene: TRBD2
clone size: NA
J gene: TRBJ2-1
CDR3 DNA: TGCAGCGTTGTGGCTAGCGGGACAAATGAGCAGTTCTTC
CDR3 protein: CSVVASGTNEQFF

V gene: TRBV5-4
D gene: TRBD1
clone size: NA
J gene: TRBJ1-4
CDR3 DNA: TGTGCCAGCAGCTTAGGGACAGGACTGTTTTTT
CDR3 protein: CASSLGTGLFF

V gene: TRBV12-5
D gene: TRBD2
clone size: NA
J gene: TRBJ2-3
CDR3 DNA: TGTGCTAGTGGTCCGACTAGCGGAAGCACAGATACGCAGTATTTT
CDR3 protein: CASGPTSGSTDTQYF

V gene: TRBV6-5
D gene: NA
clone size: NA
J gene: TRBJ1-6
CDR3 DNA: TGTGCCAGCATGCGGTCTAGGAATAATTCACCCCTCCACTTT
CDR3 protein: CASMRSRNNSPLHF

V gene: TRBV7-3
D gene: NA
clone size: few
J gene: TRBJ2-2
CDR3 DNA: TGTGCCAGCAGCTTTGGAGGACAGTCCACCGGGGAGCTGTTTTTT
CDR3 protein: CASSFGGQSTGELFF